These 14 T cell receptor beta chains originate from one sample sequenced in a study of blood T cell repertoires in COVID-19. The repertoire was sequenced with immunoSEQ multiplex PCR; TCRdb's copy has only in-frame clones and lacks some. The sample lists about 77,000 clones; 75% to 90% were seen once. The sample consisted of peripheral blood. The receptor set was obtained from an older woman with acute or convalescent COVID-19.

The chain employs TRBV9 and TRBJ1-2, with D hard to call. CDR3 size: 13 residues. Germline V gene lookup returns CDR1 SGDLS and CDR2 YYNGEE. The V gene lost 8 bases and the J gene lost 2 bases, with 13 bases spanning the gap. The CDR3 DNA sequence: TGTGCCAGTCTATCGGAGGGAAACTATGGCTACACCTTC. Its translation is CASLSEGNYGYTF.

This chain connects TRBV3-1 (or the pseudogene TRBV3-2) to TRBJ2-2, with TRBD2 identical over 11 bases. The CDR3 sequence is 19 residues long. V dropped 2 bases and J dropped 4; count of bases not matched to a gene: 12. Germline V gene data show CDR1 as LGHDT and CDR2 as YNNKEL (reference sequence). CDR3 DNA: TGTGCCAGCAGCCAACACCTAGCGGGGGGCTCTGTAACCACCGGGGAGCTGTTTTTT. Translation gives CASSQHLAGGSVTTGELFF.

The chain carries TRBV19 and TRBJ1-5, with 10 bases lining up with TRBD1. J gave up 0 bases and V 1 base, and 6 bases lay outside the gene matches. The CDR3 length is 18 residues. Looked up from germline, CDR1 is LNHDA and CDR2 is SQIVND (reference sequence). The CDR3 here is CASSIGGQGRYSNQPQHF. The CDR3 DNA reads as TGTGCCAGTAGTATAGGGGGACAGGGGCGTTATAGCAATCAGCCCCAGCATTTT.

V is TRBV10-3 and J is TRBJ1-3; 10 bases map to TRBD1. CDR1 and CDR2 (germline): ENHRY, SYGVKD. V trimming: 5 bases; J trimming: 3 bases; junction bases outside the gene matches: 7. CDR3 length: 16 residues. The CDR3 bases are TGTGCCATCAGTCCGGGACAGGGGCTTGTTGGAAACACCATATATTTT. Translating it yields CAISPGQGLVGNTIYF.

The J gene is TRBJ1-1, the V gene TRBV5-8, with D possibly being TRBD1 (6 bases). The V and J ends lost 6 bases and 6 bases respectively, with 18 bases between them. This CDR3 comprises 14 residues. The V gene's germline CDR1 is SGHTS and CDR2 YDEGEE. The CDR3 nucleotides are TGTGCCAGCATCAATCTCAGGGGAAGGCCTGAAGCTTTCTTT. It translates to CASINLRGRPEAFF. The full variable domain, in which reference TRBV5-8 and TRBJ1-1 provide the parts outside the CDR3, is EAGVTQSPTHLIKTRGQQATLRCSPISGHTSVYWYQQALGLGLQFLLWYDEGEERNRGNFPPRFSGRQFPNYSSELNVNALELEDSALYLCASINLRGRPEAFFGQGTRLTVV.

This clone was seen more than once but under ten times. This chain uses TRBV29-1 with TRBJ2-1, with 8 bases matching TRBD2. CDR1 and CDR2 (germline): SQVTM, ANQGSEA. The CDR3 has 14 residues. V lost 3 bases, J lost 3 bases, and 4 bases stayed unmatched. The CDR3 nucleotides are TGCAGCGTTGACCAGCGGGGGAACTACAATGAGCAGTTCTTC. Its protein is CSVDQRGNYNEQFF.

This chain's CDR3 is CASSGDRDSEQFF. For the CDR3, the DNA is TGTGCCAGCAGCGGGGACAGGGATAGTGAGCAGTTCTTC. The chain uses TRBV7-2 and TRBJ2-1; 9 bases match TRBD1. V trimming: 5 bases; J trimming: 9 bases; junction bases outside the gene matches: 5. The CDR3 is 13 amino acids. The germline V gene encodes CDR1 SGHTA and CDR2 FQGNSA.

This clone was observed a few times. The V call is TRBV6-5, the J call TRBJ2-7; possible D gene TRBD2, 6 bases. The CDR3 is 13 residues long. CDR1 and CDR2 (germline): MNHEY, SVGAGI. V lost 6 bases and J lost 6, with 15 bases in between. The CDR3 spells CASRTSRVGEQYF. The CDR3 DNA is TGTGCCAGCAGAACTAGCAGGGTTGGCGAGCAGTACTTC.

The chain's CDR3 is CASSYRDRVFYGYTF. Written as DNA, the CDR3 is TGTGCCAGCAGCTACCGGGACAGGGTGTTCTATGGCTACACCTTC. The chain is built from TRBV5-4 and TRBJ1-2, with 9 bases that match TRBD1. This CDR3 contains 15 residues. Germline V gene data show CDR1 as SGHNT and CDR2 as YYREEE (reference sequence). Trimming removed 3 bases from V and 4 bases from J; junction bases left unmatched: 7.

Only one count was recorded for this clone. The chain joins TRBV25-1 to TRBJ1-5, with 7 nucleotides matching TRBD1. The CDR3 has 15 amino acids. V lost 4 bases to trimming and J lost 4 bases; unmatched junction nucleotides: 7. The germline CDR1 and CDR2 sequences are MGHDK and SYGVNS. The CDR3 DNA reads as TGTGCCAGCAGTGGAGACAGGGAATGGAATCAGCCCCAGCATTTT. Its protein product is CASSGDREWNQPQHF. Using reference TRBV25-1 and TRBJ1-5 for the parts outside the CDR3, the full variable domain is EADIYQTPRYLVIGTGKKITLECSQTMGHDKMYWYQQDPGMELHLIHYSYGVNSTEKGDLSSESTVSRIRTEHFPLTLESARPSHTSQYLCASSGDREWNQPQHFGDGTRLSIL.

This clone was seen a few times. The chain employs TRBV6-1 and TRBJ1-1; tentative D call: TRBD1 (6 bases). This CDR3 spans 16 amino acids. The V gene's germline CDR1 is MNHNS and CDR2 SASEGT. Deletions cut 2 bases from V and 6 bases from J, with 19 bases between. The CDR3 loop reads CASSEMRGKMLPEAFF. In nucleotides, the CDR3 is TGTGCCAGCAGTGAAATGAGGGGGAAAATGCTGCCTGAAGCTTTCTTT.

The CDR3 nucleotides read TGCAGCGTTCGACAGGGGATGAACACTGAAGCTTTCTTT. Translated: CSVRQGMNTEAFF. The chain uses TRBV29-1 and TRBJ1-1, with 8 bases fitting TRBD1. Germline CDR1 SQVTM, CDR2 ANQGSEA. The CDR3 consists of 13 residues. The V segment lost 5 bases and the J segment 0 bases; nucleotides outside the gene matches: 2. Using reference TRBV29-1 and TRBJ1-1 for the parts outside the CDR3, the full variable domain is SAVISQKPSRDICQRGTSLTIQCQVDSQVTMMFWYRQQPGQSLTLIATANQGSEATYESGFVIDKFPISRPNLTFSTLTVSNMSPEDSSIYLCSVRQGMNTEAFFGQGTRLTVV.

The J gene is TRBJ2-1, the V gene TRBV7-8; TRBD2 matches at 8 bases. The CDR3 contains 17 residues. V shed 4 bases and J 4 bases; nucleotides not matched to a gene: 12. Germline CDR1 and CDR2: SGHVS and FQNEAQ. CDR3 bases: TGTGCCAGCAGCTCTGGACTAGCTCCAATTGGGTACAATGAGCAGTTCTTC. This sequence encodes CASSSGLAPIGYNEQFF.

J is TRBJ1-1 and V is TRBV5-6; 7 bases line up with TRBD1. V shed 3 bases, J shed 0 bases, and the junction held 5 bases outside the gene matches. Germline loops: CDR1 SGHDT, CDR2 YYEEEE. This CDR3 region has 15 residues. This chain's CDR3 is CASSWGTAMNTEAFF. The CDR3 coding sequence is TGTGCCAGCAGCTGGGGGACAGCAATGAACACTGAAGCTTTCTTT.